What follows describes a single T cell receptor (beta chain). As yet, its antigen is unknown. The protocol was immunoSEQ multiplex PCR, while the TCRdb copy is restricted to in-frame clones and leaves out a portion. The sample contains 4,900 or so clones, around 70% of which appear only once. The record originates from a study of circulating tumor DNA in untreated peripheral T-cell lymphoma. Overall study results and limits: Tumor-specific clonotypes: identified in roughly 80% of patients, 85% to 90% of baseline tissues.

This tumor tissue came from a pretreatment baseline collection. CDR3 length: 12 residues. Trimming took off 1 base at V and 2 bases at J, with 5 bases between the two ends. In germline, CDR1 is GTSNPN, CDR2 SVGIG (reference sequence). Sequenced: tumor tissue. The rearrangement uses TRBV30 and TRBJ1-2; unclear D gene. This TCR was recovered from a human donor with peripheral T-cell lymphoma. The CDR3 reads CAWSELNYGYTF. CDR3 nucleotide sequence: TGTGCCTGGAGTGAACTGAACTATGGCTACACCTTC.